This T cell receptor beta chain was captured by sequencing in a study of T cells in Graves' hyperthyroidism and ophthalmopathy. Germline loops: CDR1 MGHDK, CDR2 SYGVNS. V trimming: 7 bases; J trimming: 9 bases; junction bases outside the gene matches: 7. The CDR3 loop spans 14 amino acids. RNA transcripts served as the template for amplifying TCR beta CDR3 regions. A set of HTBI primers served as the primers for a first-round RT-PCR of the TCR CDR3. One entry per CDR3 protein, called by TCRdb with MiXCR from the multiplex PCR reads. The profile shows about 400,000 distinct CDR3 sequences, approximately 15% of them singletons. PBMCs were sourced from approximately 9.3 ml fresh peripheral blood.

The specimen sequenced was blood. The V gene is TRBV25-1, the J gene TRBJ1-6, with 9 bases that match TRBD1. The TCR comes from a woman between 25 and 40 years old with Graves' ophthalmopathy. DNA of the CDR3: TGTGCCAGCACTAGAGGGGGACAGGGTTCACCCCTCCACTTT. Encoded protein: CASTRGGQGSPLHF.